The rows below give T cell receptor beta chains drawn from one sample of a study of OX40 agonist ivuxolimab in advanced cancers. Method: immunoSEQ multiplex PCR; TCRdb's copy keeps in-frame clones and lacks some. This sample has some 74,000 clones, with roughly four fifths found just once. Specimen: CD4+ or CD8+ T cells sorted from blood, collected in a trial of the OX40 agonist ivuxolimab. The receptors were sampled from an adult with an advanced solid tumor such as melanoma, head and neck, liver or kidney cancer. Both conserved end residues are part of each CDR3. The D gene is left open where the match is weak. Only part of the rows carry a size: once, few, many, or a class if the clone is expanded.

J gene: TRBJ2-3; V gene: TRBV5-1; D gene: TRBD2; clone size: .; CDR3 protein: CASSYGTSGTSTDTQYF; CDR3 DNA: TGCGCCAGCAGCTACGGGACTAGCGGTACTAGCACAGATACGCAGTATTTT
J gene: TRBJ2-7; V gene: TRBV6-1; D gene: .; clone size: .; CDR3 protein: CASSARTVSYEQYF; CDR3 DNA: TGTGCCAGCAGTGCCCGGACGGTCTCCTACGAGCAGTACTTC
J gene: TRBJ2-2; V gene: TRBV7-8; D gene: .; clone size: once; CDR3 protein: CASTLSDTGELFF; CDR3 DNA: TGTGCCAGCACCCTCTCAGACACCGGGGAGCTGTTTTTT
J gene: TRBJ2-7; V gene: TRBV28; D gene: .; clone size: .; CDR3 protein: CASTGLYYEQYF; CDR3 DNA: TGTGCCAGCACCGGACTGTACTACGAGCAGTACTTC
J gene: TRBJ1-5; V gene: TRBV5-1; D gene: .; clone size: .; CDR3 protein: CASSPDGGQPQHF; CDR3 DNA: TGCGCCAGCAGCCCGGATGGTGGTCAGCCCCAGCATTTT
J gene: TRBJ2-5; V gene: TRBV5-1; D gene: TRBD1; clone size: .; CDR3 protein: CASSPGQGEETQYF; CDR3 DNA: TGCGCCAGCAGCCCGGGACAGGGGGAAGAGACCCAGTACTTC
J gene: TRBJ2-1; V gene: TRBV7-2; D gene: TRBD2; clone size: .; CDR3 protein: CATATGTSGRGPYYNEQFF; CDR3 DNA: TGTGCCACCGCAACCGGGACTAGCGGGAGAGGTCCCTACTACAATGAGCAGTTCTTC
J gene: TRBJ2-7; V gene: TRBV2; D gene: .; clone size: .; CDR3 protein: CASTQAGSSYEQYF; CDR3 DNA: TGTGCCAGCACTCAGGCCGGGAGTAGTTACGAGCAGTACTTC
J gene: TRBJ2-7; V gene: TRBV7-9; D gene: TRBD2; clone size: .; CDR3 protein: CASCRGREDSYEQYF; CDR3 DNA: TGTGCCAGCTGCCGGGGGCGGGAGGACTCCTACGAGCAGTACTTC
J gene: TRBJ2-3; V gene: TRBV6-5; D gene: .; clone size: .; CDR3 protein: CASSLNSGEGGDTQYF; CDR3 DNA: TGTGCCAGCAGTTTAAATTCTGGAGAAGGTGGTGATACGCAGTATTTT
J gene: TRBJ1-5; V gene: TRBV12-1; D gene: .; clone size: few; CDR3 protein: CASRGTGQPQHF; CDR3 DNA: TGTGCCAGCAGGGGTACAGGGCAGCCCCAGCATTTT
J gene: TRBJ1-2; V gene: TRBV5-1; D gene: .; clone size: .; CDR3 protein: CASSGRGRANGGYTF; CDR3 DNA: TGCGCCAGCAGCGGAAGGGGACGGGCAAACGGTGGCTACACCTTC
J gene: TRBJ2-3; V gene: TRBV4-1; D gene: TRBD2; clone size: few; CDR3 protein: CASSRGGLAVLGNTQYF; CDR3 DNA: TGCGCCAGCAGCCGGGGGGGACTAGCGGTCCTAGGGAATACGCAGTATTTT
J gene: TRBJ2-3; V gene: TRBV7-2; D gene: .; clone size: .; CDR3 protein: CASSPTRGTDTQYF; CDR3 DNA: TGTGCCAGCAGCCCCACTAGGGGCACAGATACGCAGTATTTT
J gene: TRBJ1-4; V gene: TRBV10-3; D gene: TRBD1; clone size: .; CDR3 protein: CATRRTGANEKLFF; CDR3 DNA: TGTGCCACCCGTCGGACAGGGGCTAATGAAAAACTGTTTTTT
J gene: TRBJ1-2; V gene: TRBV28; D gene: .; clone size: once; CDR3 protein: CASSLRHQGYTF; CDR3 DNA: TGTGCCAGCAGTTTAAGGCACCAGGGCTACACCTTC
J gene: TRBJ2-5; V gene: TRBV28; D gene: .; clone size: .; CDR3 protein: CASSSSPGWYQETQYF; CDR3 DNA: TGTGCCAGCAGTTCCTCCCCGGGCTGGTACCAAGAGACCCAGTACTTC
J gene: TRBJ1-2; V gene: TRBV28; D gene: TRBD1; clone size: .; CDR3 protein: CASSSPGGSPYGYTF; CDR3 DNA: TGTGCCAGCAGTTCGCCAGGGGGAAGTCCCTATGGCTACACCTTC
J gene: TRBJ1-5; V gene: TRBV28; D gene: TRBD1; clone size: .; CDR3 protein: CASSGGQVARQPQHF; CDR3 DNA: TGTGCCAGCAGTGGGGGACAGGTCGCCAGGCAGCCCCAGCATTTT
J gene: TRBJ1-1; V gene: TRBV28; D gene: .; clone size: .; CDR3 protein: CASSFGLGRGSEEQAFF; CDR3 DNA: TGTGCCAGCAGTTTCGGGTTGGGGAGGGGGAGCGAAGAACAAGCTTTCTTT
J gene: TRBJ1-3; V gene: TRBV6-6; D gene: .; clone size: .; CDR3 protein: CASSLSLPSGNTIYF; CDR3 DNA: TGTGCCAGCAGTTTGAGTTTGCCCTCTGGAAACACCATATATTTT
J gene: TRBJ2-3; V gene: TRBV5-4; D gene: .; clone size: .; CDR3 protein: CASSLADTQYF; CDR3 DNA: TGTGCCAGCAGCTTGGCAGATACGCAGTATTTT
J gene: TRBJ2-7; V gene: TRBV28; D gene: TRBD2; clone size: .; CDR3 protein: CASGRGTYEQYF; CDR3 DNA: TGTGCCAGCGGGAGGGGTACCTACGAGCAGTACTTC
J gene: TRBJ1-3; V gene: TRBV5-1; D gene: .; clone size: .; CDR3 protein: CASSLFGQGNTIYF; CDR3 DNA: TGCGCCAGCAGCTTGTTTGGCCAGGGAAACACCATATATTTT
J gene: TRBJ2-1; V gene: TRBV28; D gene: .; clone size: .; CDR3 protein: CASSLSLPNEQFF; CDR3 DNA: TGTGCCAGCAGTTTATCACTACCCAATGAGCAGTTCTTC
J gene: TRBJ2-7; V gene: TRBV5-1; D gene: TRBD1; clone size: .; CDR3 protein: CASSVGTGDYEQYF; CDR3 DNA: TGCGCCAGCAGCGTGGGGACAGGAGACTACGAGCAGTACTTC
J gene: TRBJ2-1; V gene: TRBV5-4; D gene: .; clone size: .; CDR3 protein: CASSLEPGPTNEQFF; CDR3 DNA: TGTGCCAGCAGCTTGGAACCAGGACCTACCAATGAGCAGTTCTTC
J gene: TRBJ2-3; V gene: TRBV7-2; D gene: TRBD2; clone size: .; CDR3 protein: CASIPAGGGADTQYF; CDR3 DNA: TGTGCCAGCATTCCTGCCGGGGGGGGCGCAGATACGCAGTATTTT
J gene: TRBJ2-4; V gene: TRBV28; D gene: TRBD1; clone size: .; CDR3 protein: CASRGQGAKNIQYF; CDR3 DNA: TGTGCCAGCAGGGGACAGGGGGCCAAAAACATTCAGTACTTC
J gene: TRBJ1-1; V gene: TRBV14; D gene: .; clone size: few; CDR3 protein: CASRLQANTEAFF; CDR3 DNA: TGTGCCAGCAGATTGCAGGCGAACACTGAAGCTTTCTTT
J gene: TRBJ2-6; V gene: TRBV4-1; D gene: .; clone size: few; CDR3 protein: CASSQEGAGANVLTF; CDR3 DNA: TGCGCCAGCAGCCAAGAGGGGGCTGGGGCCAACGTCCTGACTTTC
J gene: TRBJ1-1; V gene: TRBV5-4; D gene: .; clone size: .; CDR3 protein: CASSPTLGGNMGTEAFF; CDR3 DNA: TGTGCCAGCAGCCCGACACTGGGGGGTAATATGGGCACTGAAGCTTTCTTT
J gene: TRBJ1-1; V gene: TRBV7-9; D gene: .; clone size: .; CDR3 protein: CASSPDRHTEAFF; CDR3 DNA: TGTGCCAGCAGCCCTGACAGGCACACTGAAGCTTTCTTT
J gene: TRBJ1-2; V gene: TRBV29-1; D gene: TRBD1; clone size: .; CDR3 protein: CSVVQGGDGYTF; CDR3 DNA: TGCAGCGTAGTCCAGGGGGGCGATGGCTACACCTTC
J gene: TRBJ2-7; V gene: TRBV4-2; D gene: TRBD2; clone size: .; CDR3 protein: CASSRGGTSGSASYEQYF; CDR3 DNA: TGTGCCAGCAGCCGCGGCGGGACTAGCGGGAGTGCCTCCTACGAGCAGTACTTC
J gene: TRBJ2-5; V gene: TRBV6-1; D gene: .; clone size: .; CDR3 protein: CASSYREETQYF; CDR3 DNA: TGTGCCAGCAGCTACAGGGAGGAGACCCAGTACTTC
J gene: TRBJ2-1; V gene: TRBV7-2; D gene: TRBD2; clone size: few; CDR3 protein: CASSTTRQGLAGYNEQFF; CDR3 DNA: TGTGCCAGCAGCACAACGCGCCAGGGACTAGCGGGGTACAATGAGCAGTTCTTC